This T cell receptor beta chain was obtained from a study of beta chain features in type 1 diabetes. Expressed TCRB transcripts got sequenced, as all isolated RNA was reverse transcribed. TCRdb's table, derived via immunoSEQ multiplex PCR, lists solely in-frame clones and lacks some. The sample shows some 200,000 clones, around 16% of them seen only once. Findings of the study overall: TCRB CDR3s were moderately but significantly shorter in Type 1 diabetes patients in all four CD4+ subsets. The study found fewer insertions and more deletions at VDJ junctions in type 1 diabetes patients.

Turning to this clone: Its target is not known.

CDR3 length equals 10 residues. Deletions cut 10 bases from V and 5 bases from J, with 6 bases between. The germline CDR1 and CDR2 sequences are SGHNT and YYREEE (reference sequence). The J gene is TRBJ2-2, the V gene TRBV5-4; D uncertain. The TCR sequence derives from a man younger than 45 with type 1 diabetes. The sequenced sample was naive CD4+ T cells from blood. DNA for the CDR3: TGTGCCGGGAATACCGGGGAGCTGTTTTTT. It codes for CAGNTGELFF. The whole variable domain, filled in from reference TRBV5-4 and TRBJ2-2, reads ETGVTQSPTHLIKTRGQQVTLRCSSQSGHNTVSWYQQALGQGPQFIFQYYREEENGRGNFPPRFSGLQFPNYSSELNVNALELDDSALYLCAGNTGELFFGEGSRLTVL.